This TCR beta chain was retrieved from a study of T cell responses to AZD1222 COVID-19 vaccine. Study-level results: Spike as a whole was targeted by vaccine-associated CD4 TCRs, dominant at 160-218 and 743-854. Spike-specific TCR breadth and depth were elevated following two AZD1222 doses. There were mostly white British donors and more females than males, and clonal diversity was possibly underestimated.

Clones were read by immunoSEQ multiplex PCR, and TCRdb kept only the in-frame ones, dropping some. Altogether 140,000 to 150,000 clones are present, roughly nine tenths being singletons, with the ten largest covering roughly 1.7%. The length of the CDR3 is 14 residues. Germline CDR1 SGHRS, CDR2 YFSETQ. V lost 1 base and J lost 2, with 8 bases in between. With regard to this clone: Antigen specificity is unknown.

This chain connects TRBV5-1 to TRBJ2-3, with unresolved D. The source of this sequence is an adult in good health. The sequencing used peripheral blood, collected on day 0 of AZD1222 vaccination. DNA for the CDR3: TGCGCCAGCAGCTTGTCTCAGGCCACAGATACGCAGTATTTT. Amino acids: CASSLSQATDTQYF.